These T cell receptor beta chains were read from a single sample in a study of CD8+ T cells in alopecia areata. Assay used: immunoSEQ multiplex PCR; TCRdb lists only in-frame clones, some missing. The sample has 150,000 to 200,000 clones, around 64% seen once. Sequencing used CD4+ T cells sorted from blood, obtained at week 49, from a patient treated with tofacitinib. The receptors here all came from a human donor with alopecia areata. CDR3s include the opening cysteine and the closing phenylalanine or tryptophan. D genes are given only for firm matches. Only part of the rows carry a size: once, few, many, or a class if the clone is expanded.

abundance: .
len: 14
v_gene: TRBV7-9
j_gene: TRBJ1-2
d_gene: .
CDR3aa: CASSRAPGAGGYTF
CDR3nt: TGTGCCAGCAGCCGCGCCCCGGGAGCGGGCGGCTACACCTTC

abundance: .
len: 17
v_gene: TRBV4-3
j_gene: TRBJ2-1
d_gene: .
CDR3aa: CASSQDYGGPPYNEQFF
CDR3nt: TGCGCCAGCAGCCAAGATTATGGGGGGCCCCCCTACAATGAGCAGTTCTTC

abundance: .
len: 13
v_gene: TRBV29-1
j_gene: TRBJ1-3
d_gene: TRBD1
CDR3aa: CSVGTGSGNTIYF
CDR3nt: TGCAGCGTCGGGACAGGGAGTGGAAACACCATATATTTT

abundance: .
len: 15
v_gene: TRBV5-1
j_gene: TRBJ1-2
d_gene: .
CDR3aa: CASSPGTDRNYGYTF
CDR3nt: TGCGCCAGCAGCCCCGGAACGGACAGAAACTATGGCTACACCTTC

abundance: .
len: 16
v_gene: TRBV7-2
j_gene: TRBJ1-3
d_gene: .
CDR3aa: CASSLAGGSSGNTIYF
CDR3nt: TGTGCCAGCAGCTTAGCTGGCGGAAGCTCTGGAAACACCATATATTTT

abundance: .
len: 13
v_gene: TRBV2
j_gene: TRBJ1-6
d_gene: .
CDR3aa: CASRGQPDSPLHF
CDR3nt: TGTGCCAGCAGAGGTCAGCCAGATTCACCCCTCCACTTT

abundance: .
len: 14
v_gene: TRBV29-1
j_gene: TRBJ1-1
d_gene: .
CDR3aa: CSAYVQGKNTEAFF
CDR3nt: TGCAGCGCATACGTACAGGGCAAGAACACTGAAGCTTTCTTT

abundance: .
len: 14
v_gene: TRBV7-3
j_gene: TRBJ2-1
d_gene: TRBD2
CDR3aa: CASSRGESYNEQFF
CDR3nt: TGTGCCAGCAGCCGGGGGGAATCCTACAATGAGCAGTTCTTC

abundance: once
len: 13
v_gene: TRBV4-3
j_gene: TRBJ1-2
d_gene: .
CDR3aa: CASSPRINEGYTF
CDR3nt: TGCGCCAGCAGCCCCAGAATCAATGAGGGCTACACCTTC

abundance: .
len: 13
v_gene: TRBV29-1
j_gene: TRBJ1-2
d_gene: .
CDR3aa: CSVENGVNYGYTF
CDR3nt: TGCAGCGTTGAAAATGGAGTTAACTATGGCTACACCTTC

abundance: once
len: 12
v_gene: TRBV29-1
j_gene: TRBJ1-2
d_gene: .
CDR3aa: CSISVTGYGYTF
CDR3nt: TGCAGCATAAGCGTTACGGGATATGGCTACACCTTC

abundance: .
len: 16
v_gene: TRBV5-1
j_gene: TRBJ1-6
d_gene: .
CDR3aa: CASSLGVSSYNSPLHF
CDR3nt: TGCGCCAGCAGCTTGGGGGTGAGCTCCTATAATTCACCCCTCCACTTT

abundance: .
len: 13
v_gene: TRBV7-6
j_gene: TRBJ1-1
d_gene: .
CDR3aa: CASSKAGPTEAFF
CDR3nt: TGTGCCAGCAGCAAGGCGGGGCCCACTGAAGCTTTCTTT

abundance: .
len: 13
v_gene: TRBV29-1
j_gene: TRBJ2-7
d_gene: .
CDR3aa: CSVTKGGAGEQYF
CDR3nt: TGCAGCGTCACAAAGGGGGGCGCGGGGGAGCAGTACTTC

abundance: .
len: 15
v_gene: TRBV6-5
j_gene: TRBJ2-5
d_gene: .
CDR3aa: CAANWYGGNQETQYF
CDR3nt: TGTGCCGCTAATTGGTATGGGGGTAACCAAGAGACCCAGTACTTC

abundance: few
len: 16
v_gene: TRBV28
j_gene: TRBJ1-2
d_gene: TRBD1
CDR3aa: CASSLDIPGQGDGYTF
CDR3nt: TGTGCCAGCAGCTTGGATATACCGGGACAGGGGGATGGCTACACCTTC

abundance: .
len: 15
v_gene: TRBV5-1
j_gene: TRBJ2-5
d_gene: TRBD1
CDR3aa: CASSSRDRSQETQYF
CDR3nt: TGCGCCAGCAGCTCAAGGGACAGGTCCCAAGAGACCCAGTACTTC

abundance: .
len: 13
v_gene: TRBV5-4
j_gene: TRBJ2-4
d_gene: TRBD1
CDR3aa: CASRRQGADIQYF
CDR3nt: TGTGCCAGCCGAAGACAGGGGGCAGACATTCAGTACTTC

abundance: .
len: 14
v_gene: TRBV29-1
j_gene: TRBJ2-1
d_gene: .
CDR3aa: CSVEVHSLHNEQFF
CDR3nt: TGCAGCGTTGAAGTACATAGCCTACACAATGAGCAGTTCTTC

abundance: few
len: 15
v_gene: TRBV10-1
j_gene: TRBJ2-7
d_gene: .
CDR3aa: CATLSRGRCSYEQYF
CDR3nt: TGCGCCACCTTGTCGCGAGGGCGGTGTTCCTACGAGCAGTACTTC

abundance: .
len: 16
v_gene: TRBV14
j_gene: TRBJ2-1
d_gene: TRBD1
CDR3aa: CASSHWWQGVFGEQFF
CDR3nt: TGTGCCAGCAGCCATTGGTGGCAGGGGGTTTTTGGTGAGCAGTTCTTC

abundance: .
len: 13
v_gene: TRBV7-3
j_gene: TRBJ1-6
d_gene: TRBD1
CDR3aa: CASGQGMDSPLHF
CDR3nt: TGTGCCAGCGGACAGGGAATGGATTCACCCCTCCACTTT

abundance: .
len: 11
v_gene: TRBV20-1
j_gene: TRBJ2-5
d_gene: .
CDR3aa: CSARTEETQYF
CDR3nt: TGCAGTGCACGGACAGAAGAGACCCAGTACTTC

abundance: .
len: 16
v_gene: TRBV25-1
j_gene: TRBJ2-2
d_gene: .
CDR3aa: CASSESGGPGTGELFF
CDR3nt: TGTGCCAGCAGTGAAAGTGGGGGGCCGGGCACCGGGGAGCTGTTTTTT

abundance: once
len: 16
v_gene: TRBV7-8
j_gene: TRBJ2-1
d_gene: TRBD1
CDR3aa: CASSFTRGQGYNEQFF
CDR3nt: TGTGCCAGCAGCTTTACCCGCGGACAGGGATACAATGAGCAGTTCTTC

abundance: once
len: 13
v_gene: TRBV25-1
j_gene: TRBJ2-7
d_gene: .
CDR3aa: CASSGLLTNEQYF
CDR3nt: TGTGCCAGCAGTGGACTCCTTACTAACGAGCAGTACTTC

abundance: .
len: 17
v_gene: TRBV29-1
j_gene: TRBJ2-5
d_gene: .
CDR3aa: CSVEGGHRTEYQETQYF
CDR3nt: TGCAGCGTTGAAGGAGGCCATAGGACCGAGTACCAAGAGACCCAGTACTTC

abundance: .
len: 14
v_gene: TRBV14
j_gene: TRBJ2-5
d_gene: TRBD1
CDR3aa: CASSHRDSRETQYF
CDR3nt: TGTGCCAGCAGCCACCGGGACAGTCGAGAGACCCAGTACTTC

abundance: .
len: 15
v_gene: TRBV19
j_gene: TRBJ1-6
d_gene: .
CDR3aa: CASSLDDPYNSPLHF
CDR3nt: TGTGCCAGTAGTTTGGATGACCCCTATAATTCACCCCTCCACTTT

abundance: .
len: 16
v_gene: TRBV7-2
j_gene: TRBJ2-1
d_gene: TRBD2
CDR3aa: CASSLSSGGLYNEQFF
CDR3nt: TGTGCCAGCAGCCTGAGTAGCGGGGGGCTGTACAATGAGCAGTTCTTC

abundance: .
len: 15
v_gene: TRBV5-1
j_gene: TRBJ2-7
d_gene: .
CDR3aa: CASSLGPGSSYEQYF
CDR3nt: TGCGCCAGCAGCTTGGGGCCGGGAAGCTCCTACGAGCAGTACTTC

abundance: once
len: 15
v_gene: TRBV29-1
j_gene: TRBJ2-1
d_gene: TRBD2
CDR3aa: CSVGPSGGPHNEQFF
CDR3nt: TGCAGCGTGGGACCCAGCGGGGGACCACACAATGAGCAGTTCTTC

abundance: few
len: 15
v_gene: TRBV6-1
j_gene: TRBJ1-6
d_gene: .
CDR3aa: CASSEGGPLGSPLHF
CDR3nt: TGTGCCAGCAGTGAAGGGGGGCCTCTGGGTTCACCCCTCCACTTT

abundance: once
len: 13
v_gene: TRBV30
j_gene: TRBJ1-1
d_gene: .
CDR3aa: CAWMTGMDTEAFF
CDR3nt: TGTGCCTGGATGACAGGCATGGATACTGAAGCTTTCTTT

abundance: once
len: 14
v_gene: TRBV18
j_gene: TRBJ2-7
d_gene: .
CDR3aa: CASSPEVQTYEQYF
CDR3nt: TGTGCCAGCTCACCAGAGGTACAGACCTACGAGCAGTACTTC

abundance: .
len: 14
v_gene: TRBV4-1
j_gene: TRBJ1-6
d_gene: .
CDR3aa: CASTEEVSGSPLHF
CDR3nt: TGCGCCAGCACCGAGGAGGTTTCGGGTTCACCCCTCCACTTT

abundance: .
len: 11
v_gene: TRBV29-1
j_gene: TRBJ2-3
d_gene: .
CDR3aa: CSVGDTDTQYF
CDR3nt: TGCAGCGTCGGTGACACAGATACGCAGTATTTT

abundance: .
len: 14
v_gene: TRBV30
j_gene: TRBJ1-2
d_gene: .
CDR3aa: CAWSGTGSNYGYTF
CDR3nt: TGTGCCTGGAGTGGAACAGGGAGCAACTATGGCTACACCTTC

abundance: .
len: 14
v_gene: TRBV6-4
j_gene: TRBJ2-5
d_gene: .
CDR3aa: CASTEGCGAETQYF
CDR3nt: TGTGCCAGTACCGAAGGTTGCGGGGCAGAGACCCAGTACTTC

abundance: .
len: 11
v_gene: TRBV6-6
j_gene: TRBJ2-7
d_gene: .
CDR3aa: CASSLGYEQYF
CDR3nt: TGTGCCAGCAGCCTGGGCTACGAGCAGTACTTC

abundance: few
len: 10
v_gene: TRBV25-1
j_gene: TRBJ2-3
d_gene: .
CDR3aa: CASSENTQYF
CDR3nt: TGTGCCAGCAGTGAAAATACGCAGTATTTT

abundance: .
len: 11
v_gene: TRBV20-1
j_gene: TRBJ2-3
d_gene: .
CDR3aa: CSASFLDTQYF
CDR3nt: TGCAGTGCTAGTTTCCTAGATACGCAGTATTTT

abundance: .
len: 13
v_gene: TRBV2
j_gene: TRBJ1-1
d_gene: .
CDR3aa: CASNGQGGTEAFF
CDR3nt: TGTGCCAGCAACGGGCAGGGAGGGACTGAAGCTTTCTTT

abundance: few
len: 12
v_gene: TRBV7-9
j_gene: TRBJ2-1
d_gene: .
CDR3aa: CASSLVGNEQFF
CDR3nt: TGTGCCAGCAGCCTCGTGGGGAATGAGCAGTTCTTC

abundance: .
len: 12
v_gene: TRBV5-6
j_gene: TRBJ2-5
d_gene: .
CDR3aa: CASSLAKETQYF
CDR3nt: TGTGCCAGCAGCTTGGCCAAAGAGACCCAGTACTTC

abundance: .
len: 13
v_gene: TRBV2
j_gene: TRBJ1-1
d_gene: .
CDR3aa: CASRLEGNTEAFF
CDR3nt: TGTGCCAGCCGCCTGGAGGGGAACACTGAAGCTTTCTTT

abundance: once
len: 15
v_gene: TRBV4-3
j_gene: TRBJ2-5
d_gene: TRBD2
CDR3aa: CASSQGIQGGETQYF
CDR3nt: TGCGCCAGCAGCCAAGGGATCCAGGGAGGGGAGACCCAGTACTTC

abundance: .
len: 12
v_gene: TRBV2
j_gene: TRBJ1-5
d_gene: .
CDR3aa: CASKNLRQPQHF
CDR3nt: TGTGCCAGCAAGAATCTCCGTCAGCCCCAGCATTTT

abundance: .
len: 16
v_gene: TRBV4-3
j_gene: TRBJ2-2
d_gene: TRBD1
CDR3aa: CASSQGQGTNTGELFF
CDR3nt: TGCGCCAGCAGCCAGGGACAGGGGACCAACACCGGGGAGCTGTTTTTT

abundance: few
len: 13
v_gene: TRBV29-1
j_gene: TRBJ1-5
d_gene: TRBD1
CDR3aa: CSVGQGKGYPQHF
CDR3nt: TGCAGCGTTGGACAGGGCAAAGGGTATCCCCAGCATTTT

abundance: .
len: 17
v_gene: TRBV5-1
j_gene: TRBJ2-6
d_gene: .
CDR3aa: CASSPRQSPSGANVLTF
CDR3nt: TGCGCCAGCAGCCCCCGACAGAGCCCCTCTGGGGCCAACGTCCTGACTTTC

abundance: .
len: 12
v_gene: TRBV30
j_gene: TRBJ1-1
d_gene: .
CDR3aa: CAWRKENTEAFF
CDR3nt: TGTGCCTGGAGGAAGGAGAACACTGAAGCTTTCTTT

abundance: .
len: 16
v_gene: TRBV4-2
j_gene: TRBJ1-5
d_gene: .
CDR3aa: CASSQDSSGQGQPQHF
CDR3nt: TGTGCCAGCAGCCAAGACTCTTCGGGGCAGGGTCAGCCCCAGCATTTT

abundance: few
len: 13
v_gene: TRBV5-6
j_gene: TRBJ1-4
d_gene: .
CDR3aa: CASSLAPGEKLFF
CDR3nt: TGTGCCAGCAGCTTGGCGCCAGGTGAAAAACTGTTTTTT

abundance: .
len: 12
v_gene: TRBV30
j_gene: TRBJ2-1
d_gene: .
CDR3aa: CAWSPVDNEQFF
CDR3nt: TGTGCCTGGAGTCCTGTAGACAATGAGCAGTTCTTC

abundance: .
len: 14
v_gene: TRBV7-9
j_gene: TRBJ1-6
d_gene: .
CDR3aa: CASSIRDTNSPLHF
CDR3nt: TGTGCCAGCAGCATCCGGGACACAAATTCACCCCTCCACTTT

abundance: .
len: 14
v_gene: TRBV15
j_gene: TRBJ1-1
d_gene: .
CDR3aa: CATSRVGFGAEAFF
CDR3nt: TGTGCCACCAGCAGAGTGGGGTTCGGGGCTGAAGCTTTCTTT

abundance: .
len: 13
v_gene: TRBV29-1
j_gene: TRBJ1-5
d_gene: .
CDR3aa: CSVQGNSNQPQHF
CDR3nt: TGCAGCGTACAGGGAAATAGCAATCAGCCCCAGCATTTT

abundance: .
len: 13
v_gene: TRBV29-1
j_gene: TRBJ2-3
d_gene: .
CDR3aa: CSAILQGWDTQYF
CDR3nt: TGCAGCGCCATTTTACAGGGTTGGGATACGCAGTATTTT